These T cell receptor beta chains were read from a single sample in a study of T cell repertoires in cytomegalovirus infection. No antigens are known for them. TCRdb reanalysed the reads using MiXCR and keeps one entry per CDR3 protein. This repertoire shows 800,000 to 950,000 distinct CDR3 sequences, 32% found once; its top ten account for around 12%. This material consisted of cultured CD8+ T cells from PBMCs, taken from culture after CMV antigen stimulation. The origin of the receptors is a human donor in good health (CMV status not recorded). Some clones in this sample may be carry-over from other donors' samples. CDR3s include the opening cysteine and the closing phenylalanine or tryptophan. Each record gives: J gene, clone size, D gene, V gene, CDR3 DNA, CDR3 protein. The D gene is left open where the match is weak. Clone size, where shown, is once, few, many, or a class for clones that have expanded.

j_call: TRBJ2-1
clone_size: once
d_call: -
v_call: TRBV20-1
cdr3_nt: TGCAGTGCTAGGAACGTCTACAATGAGCAGTTCTTC
cdr3_aa: CSARNVYNEQFF

j_call: TRBJ2-3
clone_size: few
d_call: TRBD1
v_call: TRBV5-8
cdr3_nt: TGTGCCAGCAGCTCCGGGCCGGGACAGGGGTTCGATACGCAGTATTTT
cdr3_aa: CASSSGPGQGFDTQYF

j_call: TRBJ1-2
clone_size: -
d_call: TRBD1
v_call: TRBV20-1
cdr3_nt: TGCAGTGCTAGACTTGACAGGGAGTACACCTTC
cdr3_aa: CSARLDREYTF

j_call: TRBJ2-7
clone_size: -
d_call: TRBD2
v_call: TRBV6-6
cdr3_nt: TGTGCCAGCAGTTACAGCCGGGGGGGCTGGTACGAGCAGTACTTC
cdr3_aa: CASSYSRGGWYEQYF

j_call: TRBJ2-7
clone_size: few
d_call: -
v_call: TRBV6-2/TRBV6-3
cdr3_nt: TGTGCCAGCAGTTACGGCGGACAAGCCTGGGAGCAGTACTTC
cdr3_aa: CASSYGGQAWEQYF

j_call: TRBJ1-2
clone_size: -
d_call: -
v_call: TRBV7-2
cdr3_nt: TGTGCCAGCAGCGCCGGGCAGTTTGGCTATGGCTACACCTTC
cdr3_aa: CASSAGQFGYGYTF

j_call: TRBJ1-2
clone_size: -
d_call: -
v_call: TRBV6-6
cdr3_nt: TGTGCCAGCCTGGCACAGGGATTGGGCTACACCTTC
cdr3_aa: CASLAQGLGYTF

j_call: TRBJ2-1
clone_size: -
d_call: -
v_call: TRBV6-1
cdr3_nt: TGTGCCAGCAGCGCCCTGGAAGAGGAGCAGTTCTTC
cdr3_aa: CASSALEEEQFF

j_call: TRBJ2-1
clone_size: few
d_call: -
v_call: TRBV7-9
cdr3_nt: TGTGCCAGCAGCTTAGTTTTGAGGGCGGAAGCAGGCAGTGTTTTCTTC
cdr3_aa: CASSLVLRAEAGSVFF

j_call: TRBJ2-1
clone_size: -
d_call: TRBD2
v_call: TRBV29-1
cdr3_nt: TGCAGCGTCCTCTCGGGTCCGGGGCCCCGGGAGGAGTTCTTC
cdr3_aa: CSVLSGPGPREEFF

j_call: TRBJ2-3
clone_size: -
d_call: -
v_call: TRBV10-3
cdr3_nt: TGTGCCATCAGTGCCCCCGCTCGCTCTAGCACAGATACGCAGTATTTT
cdr3_aa: CAISAPARSSTDTQYF

j_call: TRBJ2-3
clone_size: -
d_call: TRBD2
v_call: TRBV12-3/TRBV12-4
cdr3_nt: TGTGCCAGCAGTATACTAGCGGGGGAGCTCCTCGATCGCACAGATACGCAGTATTTT
cdr3_aa: CASSILAGELLDRTDTQYF

j_call: TRBJ1-5
clone_size: few
d_call: -
v_call: TRBV20-1
cdr3_nt: TGCAGTGCTAGGGGGCCCCCCAATCAGCCCCAGCATTTT
cdr3_aa: CSARGPPNQPQHF

j_call: TRBJ2-5
clone_size: -
d_call: -
v_call: TRBV9
cdr3_nt: TGTGCCAGCAGCGTAGAGGTGGACTCCCAAGAGACCCAGTACTTC
cdr3_aa: CASSVEVDSQETQYF

j_call: TRBJ1-6
clone_size: -
d_call: -
v_call: TRBV2
cdr3_nt: TGTGCCAGCAGCCCGTCTACGCCGGGACCGTATTCACCCCTCCACTTT
cdr3_aa: CASSPSTPGPYSPLHF

j_call: TRBJ1-6
clone_size: -
d_call: -
v_call: TRBV7-9
cdr3_nt: TGTGCCAGCTCCTCTTTAGGCGGGGGGGGTCCGAGCTCCTATAATTCACCCCTCCACTTT
cdr3_aa: CASSSLGGGGPSSYNSPLHF

j_call: TRBJ2-2
clone_size: -
d_call: -
v_call: TRBV27
cdr3_nt: TGTGCCACCAGTCGAGGGGGCGGGGAGCTGTTTTTT
cdr3_aa: CATSRGGGELFF